Detailed here is one T cell receptor beta chain. These data are taken from a study of blood T cell repertoires in COVID-19. Study context: Spain, Italy and the United States supplied samples that represented acute and convalescent COVID-19.

This CDR3 region has 16 residues. V lost 8 bases and J lost 4; bases outside the gene matches: 12. The germline V gene encodes CDR1 MNHEY and CDR2 SMNVEV (reference sequence). Profiled with immunoSEQ multiplex PCR; TCRdb holds only in-frame clones, not every one. Of approximately 530,000 clones listed, 70% to 90% were seen once; the top ten hold around 8%. This clonotype was sampled from a woman aged 45-65 years with COVID-19, enrolled during active disease. V is TRBV27 and J is TRBJ2-1; TRBD1 aligns across 9 bases. The specimen was peripheral blood. As DNA, the CDR3 is TGTGCCAGCGGCGCGACCGGGACAGGGAATTACAATGAGCAGTTCTTC. Translation gives CASGATGTGNYNEQFF.